The clone carrying this T cell receptor beta chain came up once. Its antigen is unidentified. This specimen comes from a study of cytomegalovirus exposure and HLA in healthy donors. Findings and caveats of the study: The classifier, whose performance was assessed in both the original and validation cohorts, reportedly diagnosed cytomegalovirus status with high specificity and sensitivity. Researchers counted roughly 150 TCR beta chains as cytomegalovirus-associated.

The V gene lost 0 bases and the J gene lost 2 bases, with 5 bases spanning the gap. The CDR3 totals 13 residues. CDR1 and CDR2 (germline): SGHDT, YYEEEE. Vbeta (60) and Jbeta (13) primers were used in the PCR. Sequenced by immunoSEQ multiplex PCR; TCRdb stores in-frame clones only, minus some. The sample includes about 54,000 clones, around three quarters of them seen just once. The chain couples TRBV5-6 to TRBJ1-1; D unclear. The specimen sequenced was PBMCs. The TCR was taken from a female donor in good health and CMV-seronegative. CDR3 coding DNA: TGTGCCAGCAGCTTGGGAGTAAACACTGAAGCTTTCTTT. This codes for CASSLGVNTEAFF.